Each of the 27 T cell receptor beta chains below was sequenced from the same sample in a study of identical twins. TCRdb used MiXCR to reprocess the 5' RACE reads, holding one entry per CDR3 protein. Among under 900,000 distinct CDR3 sequences listed, 15% to 20% were seen once. These data are also associated with another study on T cells expressing NK-cell markers.

Sequenced: PBMCs. The receptor set was obtained from a woman in her late teens or twenties in good health.

The chain uses TRBV27 and TRBJ2-7; D possibly uses TRBD1 or TRBD2 (5 bases each). The germline CDR1 and CDR2 sequences are MNHEY and SMNVEV (reference sequence). Trimming took 5 bases from V and 4 from J, leaving 15 bases between them. The CDR3 extends over 14 amino acids. As DNA, the CDR3 is TGTGCCAGCAGTCCCGGGACCTACCAGTACGAGCAGTACTTC. Its translation is CASSPGTYQYEQYF.

This clonotype was detected many times. V is TRBV4-3 and J is TRBJ2-2, with TRBD2 matching over 10 bases. The V and J ends lost 1 base and 1 base, in that order; junction bases with no gene match: 0. This CDR3 is 16 amino acids long. CDR1 and CDR2 from the germline V gene are LGHNA and YSLEER. CDR3 protein: CASSQASGRNTGELFF. The DNA for the CDR3 is TGCGCCAGCAGCCAAGCTAGCGGGAGGAACACCGGGGAGCTGTTTTTT.

This sequence joins TRBV20-1 and TRBJ2-1; 8 bases fit TRBD2. The CDR3 has 15 amino acids. The germline V gene has CDR1 DFQATT and CDR2 SNEGSKA (reference sequence). J was trimmed by 4 bases and V by 1 base; bases with no gene match: 6. CDR3 amino acids: CSARVLAGPYNEQFF. In nucleotides, the CDR3 is TGCAGTGCTAGAGTATTAGCGGGGCCTTACAATGAGCAGTTCTTC.

The gene calls are TRBV12-3 or TRBV12-4 and TRBJ2-4; possible D gene TRBD2, 6 bases. With 5 bases removed from V and 8 bases from J, the gap between germline ends came to 19 bases. The CDR3 consists of 15 residues. The CDR3 here is CASSGLRRGLDIQYF. DNA of the CDR3: TGTGCCAGCAGTGGGCTGAGGAGGGGCTTGGACATTCAGTACTTC.

This sequence joins TRBV11-2 and TRBJ1-5, with D perhaps matching TRBD1 (6 bases). V lost 6 bases to trimming and J lost 7 bases, with 7 bases between them. Germline values: CDR1 SGHAT, CDR2 FQNNGV. This CDR3 has 11 amino acids. This CDR3 is CASRRGQPQHF. The CDR3, as DNA: TGTGCCAGCAGGAGGGGGCAGCCCCAGCATTTT.

The chain recombines TRBV10-3 with TRBJ2-3, with TRBD1 matching 8 bases. Germline V gene lookup returns CDR1 ENHRY and CDR2 SYGVKD. The CDR3 spans 13 residues. J lost 2 bases, V lost 8 bases, and 3 bases had no gene match. DNA of the CDR3: TGTGCCATCCAGGGGGCTTACACAGATACGCAGTATTTT. Encoded protein: CAIQGAYTDTQYF.

A few counts support this clonotype. The chain uses TRBV7-2 and TRBJ1-2, with D possibly TRBD1 on 6 matching bases. The CDR3 runs 13 residues. Per the germline V gene, CDR1 is SGHTA and CDR2 is FQGNSA. V was clipped by 0 bases and J by 4 bases, with 6 bases between them. CDR3 protein: CASSLAGGYGYTF. Written as DNA, the CDR3 is TGTGCCAGCAGCTTAGCAGGGGGCTATGGCTACACCTTC.

This clonotype has ten or more counts. The chain joins TRBV4-3 to TRBJ2-1; 9 nucleotides align to TRBD2. The junction had 4 bases not matched to a gene; V was cut back by 0 bases and J by 7 bases. The V gene's germline CDR1 is LGHNA and CDR2 YSLEER. The CDR3 extends over 15 amino acids. The CDR3, as DNA: TGCGCCAGCAGCCAAGAAAGGAGCGGGAGGAATGAGCAGTTCTTC. Amino acids: CASSQERSGRNEQFF.

This clonotype occurred a few times. The V and J genes are TRBV13 and TRBJ2-7, with 8 positions matching TRBD2. CDR3 length: 12 residues. The germline V gene has CDR1 PRHDT and CDR2 FYEKMQ (reference sequence). The DNA for the CDR3 is TGTGCCAGCAGCTTAGGCCGCGGGGGGCCAGAGGTC. Its protein is CASSLGRGGPEV.

The genes are TRBV5-1 and TRBJ2-5; tentatively, D is TRBD2 (6 bases). Germline CDR1 is SGHRS and CDR2 is YFSETQ. The CDR3 is 16 amino acids. The V gene lost 3 bases and the J gene lost 2 bases, with 17 bases spanning the gap. The CDR3 DNA follows: TGCGCCAGCAGCTCGGGACTGGGGACCCCTCAAGAGACCCAGTACTTC. Its protein product is CASSSGLGTPQETQYF.

The V gene is TRBV27, the J gene TRBJ1-1; 8 bases map to TRBD1. This CDR3 comprises 14 residues. Germline V gives CDR1 MNHEY, CDR2 SMNVEV (reference sequence). The J segment lost 2 bases and the V segment lost 8 bases, leaving 7 bases of the junction unmatched. The CDR3 region has the DNA TGTGCCAGCGGCCGGACAGGGTCAAACACTGAAGCTTTCTTT. It specifies CASGRTGSNTEAFF.

This clonotype was seen more than once but under ten times. J is TRBJ2-4 and V is TRBV20-1; D remains unclear. Germline CDR1 reads DFQATT; CDR2 reads SNEGSKA (reference sequence). The CDR3 spans 14 residues. The V and J ends lost 3 bases and 0 bases respectively, with 9 bases between them. CDR3: CSARGVPAKNIQYF. CDR3 coding DNA: TGCAGTGCTAGGGGTGTTCCAGCCAAAAACATTCAGTACTTC.

This chain links TRBV18 with TRBJ2-1; a possible D gene is TRBD2 (5 bases). This CDR3 is built from 14 residues. Germline V CDR1 and CDR2: KGHSH, LQKENI. The V and J ends lost 5 bases and 7 bases respectively, with 15 bases between them. The CDR3 bases are TGTGCCAGCTCATTCCGGCTAGCTGGAAATGAGCAGTTCTTC. Its translation is CASSFRLAGNEQFF. The whole variable domain, filled in from reference TRBV18 and TRBJ2-1, reads NAGVMQNPRHLVRRRGQEARLRCSPMKGHSHVYWYRQLPEEGLKFMVYLQKENIIDESGMPKERFSAEFPKEGPSILRIQQVVRGDSAAYFCASSFRLAGNEQFFGPGTRLTVL.

The chain uses TRBV6-6 and TRBJ2-7; tentatively, D is TRBD1 or TRBD2 (6 bases each). V was trimmed by 8 bases and J by 6 bases, leaving 8 bases between them. Germline V gene lookup returns CDR1 MNHNY and CDR2 SVGAGI (reference sequence). The CDR3 has 10 amino acids. The CDR3 region has the DNA TGTGCCAGCGGAGGGGGCGAGCAGTACTTC. It codes for CASGGGEQYF.

The sample holds a few counts of this clonotype. This chain connects TRBV12-3 or TRBV12-4 to TRBJ2-4; D not resolved. The CDR3 runs 15 residues. V lost 3 bases, J lost 1 base, and 10 bases lay in between. CDR3 DNA sequence: TGTGCCAGCAGTTTGGGCGGTGCGGCCAAAAACATTCAGTACTTC. As protein: CASSLGGAAKNIQYF.

The chain employs TRBV12-3 or TRBV12-4 and TRBJ2-1, with TRBD2 matching 7 bases. This CDR3 is built from 15 residues. V gave up 6 bases and J gave up 1 base; unmatched junction bases: 6. The CDR3 protein is CASRPGTTSYNEQFF. The CDR3, as DNA: TGTGCCAGCAGGCCCGGGACTACTTCCTACAATGAGCAGTTCTTC.

The V and J genes are TRBV5-1 and TRBJ2-5; a possible D gene is TRBD2 (6 bases). The V end was cut by 5 bases, the J end by 0 bases, with 14 bases between. Per the germline V gene, CDR1 is SGHRS and CDR2 is YFSETQ. The CDR3 totals 15 residues. CDR3 in DNA: TGCGCCAGCAGTAAGGGACTCACGTACCAAGAGACCCAGTACTTC. This gives the protein CASSKGLTYQETQYF.

The CDR3: CACDRAGANVLTF. CDR3 nucleotide sequence: TGTGCCTGCGACAGGGCTGGGGCCAACGTCCTGACTTTC. The chain joins TRBV30 to TRBJ2-6, with 7 positions matching TRBD1. CDR3 length: 13 residues. CDR1 and CDR2 from the germline V gene are GTSNPN and SVGIG (reference sequence). V lost 6 bases to trimming and J lost 2 bases; unmatched junction nucleotides: 1.

This clonotype was picked up a small number of times. The chain employs TRBV6-2 or TRBV6-3 and TRBJ2-1, with 12 bases identical to TRBD2. The length of the CDR3 is 16 residues. V gave up 4 bases and J gave up 8 bases; unmatched junction bases: 9. CDR1 is MNHEY and CDR2 is SVGEGT in the germline V gene. DNA for the CDR3: TGTGCCAGCAGTTCTATCGCGCGACTAGCGGGAGATGAGCAGTTCTTC. Amino acid sequence: CASSSIARLAGDEQFF.

The V gene is TRBV11-2, the J gene TRBJ2-6; D not certain. Germline V gene sequence: CDR1 SGHAT, CDR2 FQNNGV. V was clipped by 6 bases and J by 0 bases, with 9 bases between them. The CDR3 extends over 15 amino acids. CDR3 residues: CASRADLSGANVLTF. CDR3 DNA: TGTGCCAGCAGGGCGGACCTCTCTGGGGCCAACGTCCTGACTTTC.

This clonotype was detected a few times. V is TRBV7-2 and J is TRBJ2-3; 7 nucleotides line up with TRBD2. The trim removed 5 bases at V and 2 bases at J, leaving 7 bases unmatched. CDR1 and CDR2 from the germline V gene are SGHTA and FQGNSA. The CDR3 has 15 residues. The DNA of the CDR3 is TGTGCCAGCAGCGTCGAGCTAGCGGTCACAGATACGCAGTATTTT. Translating it yields CASSVELAVTDTQYF.

This clonotype was observed a handful of times. The rearrangement uses TRBV11-2 and TRBJ2-3, with 7 bases that match TRBD1. This CDR3 contains 16 residues. Germline trimming cut 5 bases from V and 2 bases from J; bases unmatched to any gene: 10. CDR1 and CDR2 from the germline V gene are SGHAT and FQNNGV. Written as DNA, the CDR3 is TGTGCCAGCAGCCTAGGGGGCCGGTGGCCCACAGATACGCAGTATTTT. As protein: CASSLGGRWPTDTQYF.

This clonotype occurred a few times. The rearrangement links TRBV30 to TRBJ2-1; possible D gene TRBD2, 6 bases. CDR1 and CDR2 from the germline V gene are GTSNPN and SVGIG (reference sequence). The CDR3 has 13 residues. V lost 4 bases to trimming and J lost 8 bases, with 15 bases between them. The CDR3 DNA reads TGTGCCTGGAATAGACTAGACGGGTATGAGCAGTTCTTC. Residues: CAWNRLDGYEQFF.

This clonotype occurred many times. J is TRBJ2-7 and V is TRBV6-5; D is unresolved. The germline CDR1 and CDR2 sequences are MNHEY and SVGAGI. Deletions cut 4 bases from V and 6 bases from J, with 7 bases between. CDR3 size: 11 residues. This CDR3 reads CASSWGSEQYF. The CDR3 nucleotides read TGTGCCAGCAGTTGGGGATCCGAGCAGTACTTC.

The V and J genes are TRBV7-9 and TRBJ2-2, with D possibly TRBD2 on 6 matching bases. Germline V gene sequence: CDR1 SEHNR, CDR2 FQNEAQ (reference sequence). Trimming stripped 10 bases from V and 4 bases from J, with 16 bases between. CDR3 length: 14 residues. CDR3 sequence reads: CAIPGLVFTGELFF. CDR3 DNA: TGTGCCATACCGGGACTGGTGTTCACCGGGGAGCTGTTTTTT.

This chain uses TRBV3-1 with TRBJ2-2; the D is unclear. The germline V and J ends were trimmed by 1 base and 8 bases, with 5 bases remaining between them. This CDR3 spans 12 amino acids. Germline V CDR1 and CDR2: LGHDT, YNNKEL (reference sequence). CDR3 loop: CASSQGRGELFF. In DNA form, the CDR3 reads TGTGCCAGCAGCCAAGGGCGGGGGGAGCTGTTTTTT.

This chain links TRBV29-1 with TRBJ2-3; no firm D call. CDR1 and CDR2 from the germline V gene are SQVTM and ANQGSEA. This CDR3 region has 11 residues. V lost 7 bases and J 4 bases, leaving 9 bases between the germline ends. The CDR3, as DNA: TGCAGCGGGGCCCTGGCAGATACGCAGTATTTT. It specifies CSGALADTQYF.